The T cell receptor (beta chain) described here comes from a study of human versus mouse CDR3 diversity and MHC coevolution (dated by TCRdb to about 2017). Turning to the overall study: According to reports, the immunoSEQ assay can detect one in 200,000 T cells and keeps multiplex PCR amplification bias to a minimum. Across mouse and human samples, the number of valid reads per sample ranged from roughly 5.5 x 10^6 to 1.7 x 10^7. Human naive CD4 T cell repertoires were used as a reference for TCR selection on multiple MHC II alleles and were compared with human-TCR-locus transgenic mice carrying single MHC II. Three healthy volunteer blood donors were included in the human cohort, with one aged 30 to 40, one aged 40 to 49 and one aged 60 to 70 at collection.

Genomic DNA was extracted from the sorted cells using the QIAGEN blood and tissue kit and was quantified on a NanoDrop 1000. Using multiplex PCR of genomic DNA, the immunoSEQ platform deep sequenced and quantified the TCR alpha and beta chains. On the study's bioinformatics: Annotation of the TCR sequences relied on IMGT gene and region definitions. Out-of-frame rearrangements served as a stand-in for the preselection repertoire and were compared with in-frame clonotypes. The iCHAO1 estimator supplied with the immunoSEQ platform was used to estimate repertoire size. A Gini index, which is based on the Lorenz curve, was applied to in-frame amino acid clonotypes to measure clonal inequality. The intersect function of the R package tcR was used to count shared clonotypes, and the Jaccard index was used to score similarity. Principal component analysis of V, J and V-J usage frequencies was run with the R prcomp function without normalization. TCRdb carries this immuneACCESS record with in-frame sequences only. Its versions omit some clonotypes, under half of them owing to an unresolved V gene in the studies checked, with the rest unexplained. The V and J calls and clone size were taken over from that table, and D and trimming were inferred from the DNA. Within this sample are fewer than 100,000 clones, with 93% of them counted one time only. Around 1.3% of the sample is in the top ten clones.

Naive CD4 T cells, defined as CD45RO-negative and CD62L-positive, were isolated from PBMCs by fluorescence-activated cell sorting. Each donor gave approximately 50 ml of fresh peripheral blood, from which PBMCs were isolated by Ficoll density centrifugation. Cell sorting was carried out on a FACSAria III instrument, and a purity above 90% was achieved for all samples. What the research found in general, with its limitations: The largest TCR beta repertoire according to iCHAO1 estimates belonged to humans, at 1.5 million to 2 million clonotypes, a result attributed likely to selection by multiple MHC II molecules. Repertoire diversity was not regarded as directly comparable between humans and mice because human T cells were selected on 5 to 7 MHC II alleles. On average, humans had more CDR3 deletions and insertions than mice, indicating greater exonuclease and TdT activity. Among all the groups compared, the lowest clonal inequality scores came from two of the three human donors.

Details on this clone: The antigen it binds to is not known. No much larger clone exists at a distance of one base, and base qualities are not known.

The germline V gene supplies CDR1 SGDLS and CDR2 YYNGEE. Trimming removed 4 bases from V and 3 bases from J; the gene matches leave 6 bases unexplained. From cysteine to phenylalanine, the CDR3 is 18 amino acids long. Only the CDR3 DNA stays, 54 bases, in frame from base 1. The rearranged chain carries TRBV9 and TRBJ2-6; TRBD2 fits 14 bases in the junction. Source material: naive CD4+ T cells from blood. In the paper's terms, the cell subset or site label means: CD45RO-negative CD62L-positive naive CD4 T cells. This TCR came from a person aged 30 to 69 in good health. The base sequence is TGTGCCAGCAGCCCGGGACTAGCGGGAGTGGGTGGGGCCAACGTCCTGACTTTC. Translation gives CASSPGLAGVGGANVLTF. Joined to the reference TRBV9 and TRBJ2-6 proteins, this CDR3 gives the full variable domain: DSGVTQTPKHLITATGQRVTLRCSPRSGDLSVYWYQQSLDQGLQFLIQYYNGEERAKGNILERFSAQQFPDLHSELNLSSLELGDSALYFCASSPGLAGVGGANVLTFGAGSRLTVL.